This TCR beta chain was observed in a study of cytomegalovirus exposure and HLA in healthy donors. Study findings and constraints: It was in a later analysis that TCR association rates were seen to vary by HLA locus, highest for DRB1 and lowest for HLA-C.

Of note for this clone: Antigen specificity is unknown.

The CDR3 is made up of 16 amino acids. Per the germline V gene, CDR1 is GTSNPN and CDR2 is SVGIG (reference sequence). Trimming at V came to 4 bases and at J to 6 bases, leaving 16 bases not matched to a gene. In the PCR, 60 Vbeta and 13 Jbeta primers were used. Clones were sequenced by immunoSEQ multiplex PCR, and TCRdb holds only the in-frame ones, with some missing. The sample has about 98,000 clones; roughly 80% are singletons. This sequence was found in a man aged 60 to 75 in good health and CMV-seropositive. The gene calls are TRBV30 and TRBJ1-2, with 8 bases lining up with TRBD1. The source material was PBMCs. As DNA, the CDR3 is TGTGCCTGGACCGGGCAGGGGGCCAGCTATCGGAATGGCTACACCTTC. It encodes CAWTGQGASYRNGYTF.